These 15 T cell receptor beta chains were all obtained from the same sample, sequenced in a study of blood T cells in healthy people across ages. Next came a second PCR, run for about 7 to 12 cycles, which used a sample-barcoded 5' primer along with a J-beta primer mix. TCRdb reprocessed the 5' RACE reads with MiXCR, giving one entry per CDR3 protein. This table has 600,000 to 1,000,000 distinct CDR3 sequences, roughly 25% appearing once. This sample was also put to use in a study of T cells of mothers and their children.

The sample taken for sequencing was blood. The source of these receptors is a boy younger than 18 in good health.

This clonotype was counted a few times. The chain has TRBV4-3 and TRBJ1-1; no clear D. The V end was cut by 0 bases, the J end by 11 bases, with 13 bases between. Germline V gene lookup returns CDR1 LGHNA and CDR2 YSLEER. This CDR3 is 13 amino acids long. The CDR3 loop reads CASSQDFPSGAFF. CDR3 bases: TGCGCCAGCAGCCAAGATTTCCCCAGCGGCGCTTTCTTT.

CDR3 protein: CASSLAEMGGDEQYF. The DNA for the CDR3 is TGCGCCAGCAGCTTGGCCGAAATGGGAGGCGACGAGCAGTACTTC. J is TRBJ2-7 and V is TRBV5-1; maybe TRBD2 (6 bases). CDR3 size: 15 residues. The V and J ends lost 0 bases and 5 bases respectively, with 15 bases between them. Germline V gene sequence: CDR1 SGHRS, CDR2 YFSETQ. Using reference TRBV5-1 and TRBJ2-7 for the parts outside the CDR3, the full variable domain is KAGVTQTPRYLIKTRGQQVTLSCSPISGHRSVSWYQQTPGQGLQFLFEYFSETQRNKGNFPGRFSGRQFSNSRSEMNVSTLELGDSALYLCASSLAEMGGDEQYFGPGTRLTVT.

This chain joins TRBV20-1 and TRBJ2-2; D is uncertain. The CDR3 length is 14 residues. Germline lookup yields CDR1 DFQATT and CDR2 SNEGSKA (reference sequence). With 0 bases removed from V and 2 bases from J, the gap between germline ends came to 7 bases. Here the CDR3 DNA reads TGCAGTGCTAGAGATATAGCAAACACCGGGGAGCTGTTTTTT. Translation: CSARDIANTGELFF.

The rearrangement uses TRBV28 and TRBJ1-2, with D tentatively TRBD1 (5 bases). The CDR3 contains 13 residues. In germline, CDR1 is MDHEN, CDR2 SYDVKM. V was cut by 4 bases and J by 7 bases, with 13 bases left in between. CDR3 residues: CASSSTEVRGYTF. CDR3 nucleotide sequence: TGTGCCAGCAGTTCGACAGAGGTACGTGGCTACACCTTC.

This chain links TRBV27 with TRBJ1-2; tentatively, D is TRBD1 (5 bases). V gave up 4 bases and J gave up 4 bases, with 10 bases separating them. The CDR3 sequence is 13 residues long. The V gene's germline CDR1 is MNHEY and CDR2 SMNVEV (reference sequence). CDR3 in DNA: TGTGCCAGCAGTTACCGGGGCCTCTATGGCTACACCTTC. Translating it yields CASSYRGLYGYTF.

This clonotype showed up just once. Without the conserved terminal phenylalanine or tryptophan, this CDR3 likely stems from a read error. V is TRBV18 and J is TRBJ2-5, with D unclear. V lost 1 base and J lost 1, with 13 bases in between. The germline V gene has CDR1 KGHSH and CDR2 LQKENI. The CDR3 contains 16 residues. CDR3 sequence reads: CASSPLRRHPQETQYI. CDR3 nucleotides: TGTGCCAGCTCACCACTCCGGAGACACCCCCAAGAGACCCAGTACATC.

This clonotype was picked up a small number of times. The gene calls are TRBV28 and TRBJ2-5; TRBD1 aligns across 7 bases. Trimming at V came to 6 bases and at J to 5 bases, leaving 21 bases not matched to a gene. The CDR3 totals 18 residues. Germline V gene sequence: CDR1 MDHEN, CDR2 SYDVKM. CDR3 bases: TGTGCCAGCAGCCTAATGTCTATGATCCGGGACAGATGGGAGACCCAGTACTTC. The encoded protein is CASSLMSMIRDRWETQYF.

This clonotype has more than one count but fewer than ten. This chain uses TRBV2 with TRBJ2-1; TRBD1 agrees at 7 bases. The germline CDR1 and CDR2 sequences are SNHLY and FYNNEI. This CDR3 contains 17 residues. The V and J ends lost 6 bases and 3 bases, in that order; junction bases with no gene match: 14. The CDR3 DNA reads TGTGCCAGCAGGGAACCCGGGACAGCGAACAACTACAATGAGCAGTTCTTC. As protein: CASREPGTANNYNEQFF.

This clonotype was picked up a small number of times. The chain combines TRBV20-1 with TRBJ2-1; tentatively, D is TRBD1 or TRBD2 (7 bases each). The J call may be wrong; the DNA end is better matched by TRBJ2-5. Germline V gene data show CDR1 as DFQATT and CDR2 as SNEGSKA (reference sequence). The CDR3 contains 13 residues. CDR3 sequence: CSAPTGEGETQYF. CDR3 in DNA: TGCAGTGCTCCTACAGGGGAGGGGGAGACCCAGTACTTC.

The sample holds a few counts of this clonotype. This chain joins TRBV6-5 and TRBJ1-6; 7 nucleotides line up with TRBD1. The CDR3 is made up of 15 amino acids. Germline loops: CDR1 MNHEY, CDR2 SVGAGI. J was trimmed by 14 bases and V by 0 bases; bases with no gene match: 10. The CDR3 region has the DNA TGTGCCAGCAGTTACTCGAAAGACAGGGTTTGGGCCCTCCACTTT. Translated: CASSYSKDRVWALHF.

This clonotype has just a few counts. This chain uses TRBV7-3 with TRBJ2-3; 8 bases align to TRBD1. This CDR3 is 15 amino acids long. CDR1 SGHTA and CDR2 FQGTGA come from the germline V gene. Trimming removed 2 bases from V and 4 bases from J; junction bases left unmatched: 5. CDR3 coding DNA: TGTGCCAGCAGCTTACAGGGGGCGTTGGCAGATACGCAGTATTTT. Its protein is CASSLQGALADTQYF.

This clonotype came up a few times. The chain is built from TRBV4-3 and TRBJ2-7; D perhaps matches TRBD1 (6 bases). The V end lost 3 bases, the J end lost 3 bases, and 15 bases lay between the germline ends. The CDR3 runs to 15 residues. The germline gives CDR1 LGHNA, CDR2 YSLEER. CDR3 coding DNA: TGCGCCAGCAGCCAGATGGACAGCGATCGCTACGAGCAGTACTTC. It codes for CASSQMDSDRYEQYF.

The chain is built from TRBV12-3 or TRBV12-4 and TRBJ1-6; 7 positions match TRBD1. This CDR3 region has 14 residues. Losses at the gene ends were 6 bases for V and 6 bases for J; bases not matched to a gene: 5. CDR3 protein: CASRGGTANSPLHF. The CDR3 nucleotides are TGTGCCAGCAGGGGTGGGACAGCTAATTCACCCCTCCACTTT.

This clonotype was seen a few times. CDR3 protein: CASSLRPGGDKTQYF. The CDR3 DNA reads as TGTGCCAGCAGTTTAAGGCCAGGGGGGGACAAGACCCAGTACTTC. The chain uses TRBV12-3 or TRBV12-4 and TRBJ2-5; D assignment may be TRBD1 or TRBD2 (7 bases each). CDR3 length: 15 residues. Deletions cut 2 bases from V and 6 bases from J, with 16 bases between.

The V gene is TRBV29-1, the J gene TRBJ2-3; 12 bases line up with TRBD2. CDR1 is SQVTM, CDR2 ANQGSEA, per germline. The trim removed 6 bases at V and 1 base at J, leaving 29 bases unmatched. The CDR3 is 23 residues long. CDR3 DNA sequence: TGCAGCGTAGCCGAGGGGATCTCTGACATCGGACTAGCGGGAACTAAAGGCACAGATACGCAGTATTTT. This codes for CSVAEGISDIGLAGTKGTDTQYF.